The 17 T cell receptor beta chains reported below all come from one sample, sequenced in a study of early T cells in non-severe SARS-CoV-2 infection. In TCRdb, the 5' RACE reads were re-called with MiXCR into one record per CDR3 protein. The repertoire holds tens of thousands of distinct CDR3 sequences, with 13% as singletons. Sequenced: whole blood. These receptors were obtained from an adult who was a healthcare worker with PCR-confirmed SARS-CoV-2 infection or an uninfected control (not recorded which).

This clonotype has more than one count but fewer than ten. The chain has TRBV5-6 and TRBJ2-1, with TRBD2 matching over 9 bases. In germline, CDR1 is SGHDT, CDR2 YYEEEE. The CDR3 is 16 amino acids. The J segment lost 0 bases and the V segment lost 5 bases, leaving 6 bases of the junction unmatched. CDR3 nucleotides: TGTGCCAGCAGTCATCGACTAGCGGCCTCCTACAATGAGCAGTTCTTC. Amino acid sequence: CASSHRLAASYNEQFF.

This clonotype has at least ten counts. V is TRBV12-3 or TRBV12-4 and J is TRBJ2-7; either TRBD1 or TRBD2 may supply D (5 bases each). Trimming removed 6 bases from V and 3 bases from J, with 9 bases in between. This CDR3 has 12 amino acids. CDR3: CASSRDVYEQYF. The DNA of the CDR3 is TGTGCCAGCAGCCGGGACGTCTACGAGCAGTACTTC.

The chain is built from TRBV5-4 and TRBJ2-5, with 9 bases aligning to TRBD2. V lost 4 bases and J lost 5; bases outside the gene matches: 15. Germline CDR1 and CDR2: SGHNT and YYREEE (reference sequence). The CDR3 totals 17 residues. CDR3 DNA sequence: TGTGCCAGCAGCCCGTCAATGGTGGCGGGGGGGCTGGAGACCCAGTACTTC. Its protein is CASSPSMVAGGLETQYF.

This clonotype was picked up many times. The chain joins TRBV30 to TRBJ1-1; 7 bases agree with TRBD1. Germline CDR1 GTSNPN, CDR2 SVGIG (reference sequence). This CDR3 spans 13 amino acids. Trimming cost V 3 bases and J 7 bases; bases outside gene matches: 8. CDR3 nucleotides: TGTGCCTGGAGCCGACAGGGTATGGGTGAAGCTTTCTTT. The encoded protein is CAWSRQGMGEAFF.

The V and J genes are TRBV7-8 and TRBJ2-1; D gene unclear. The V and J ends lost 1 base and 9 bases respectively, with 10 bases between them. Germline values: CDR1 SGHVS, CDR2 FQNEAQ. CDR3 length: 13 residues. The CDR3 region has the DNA TGTGCCAGCAGCTTAGGAACTCCAACTGAGCAGTTCTTC. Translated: CASSLGTPTEQFF.

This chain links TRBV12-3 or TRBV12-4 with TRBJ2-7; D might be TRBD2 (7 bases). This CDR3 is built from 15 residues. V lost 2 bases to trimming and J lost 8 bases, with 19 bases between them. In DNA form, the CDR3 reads TGTGCCAGCAGTTTACACGAATCCGGGGGGCGCAAGCAGTACTTC. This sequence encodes CASSLHESGGRKQYF.

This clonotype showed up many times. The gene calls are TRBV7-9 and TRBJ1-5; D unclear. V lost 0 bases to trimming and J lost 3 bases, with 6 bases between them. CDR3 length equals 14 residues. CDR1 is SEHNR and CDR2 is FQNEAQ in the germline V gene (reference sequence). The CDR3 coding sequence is TGTGCCAGCAGCTTAGCGAGTATCAATCAGCCCCAGCATTTT. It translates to CASSLASINQPQHF.

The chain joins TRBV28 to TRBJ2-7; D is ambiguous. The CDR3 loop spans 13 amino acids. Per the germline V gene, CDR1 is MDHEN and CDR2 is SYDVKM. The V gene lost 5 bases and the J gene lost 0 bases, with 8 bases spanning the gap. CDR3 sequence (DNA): TGTGCCAGCAGTGTCCTCAGCTCCTACGAGCAGTACTTC. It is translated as CASSVLSSYEQYF.

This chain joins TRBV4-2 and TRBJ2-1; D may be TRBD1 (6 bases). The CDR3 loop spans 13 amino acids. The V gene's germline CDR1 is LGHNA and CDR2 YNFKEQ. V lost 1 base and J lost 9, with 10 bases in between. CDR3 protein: CASSQVQGGEQFF. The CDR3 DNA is TGTGCCAGCAGCCAAGTACAGGGCGGTGAGCAGTTCTTC.

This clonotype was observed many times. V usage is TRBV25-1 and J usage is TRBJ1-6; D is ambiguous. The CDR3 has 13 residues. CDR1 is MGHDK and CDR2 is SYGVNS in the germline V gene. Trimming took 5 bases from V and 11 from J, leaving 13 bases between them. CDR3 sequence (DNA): TGTGCCAGCAGTTTCCCTACTAGGCCACCCCTCCACTTT. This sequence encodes CASSFPTRPPLHF.

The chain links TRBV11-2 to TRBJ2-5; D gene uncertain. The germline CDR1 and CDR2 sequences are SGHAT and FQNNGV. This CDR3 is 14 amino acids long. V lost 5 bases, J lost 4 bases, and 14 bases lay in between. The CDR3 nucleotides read TGTGCCAGCAGCGAGCCGGCAAATGGAGAGACCCAGTACTTC. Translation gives CASSEPANGETQYF.

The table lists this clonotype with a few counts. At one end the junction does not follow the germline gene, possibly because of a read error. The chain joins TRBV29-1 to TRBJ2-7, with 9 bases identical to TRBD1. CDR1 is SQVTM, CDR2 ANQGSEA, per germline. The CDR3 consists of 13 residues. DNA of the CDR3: TGCAGCGTCGAAGGGACAGGGCCCTACGAGCAGTACTTC. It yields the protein CSVEGTGPYEQYF.

The CDR3: CASSAKGTAEAFF. The CDR3 region has the DNA TGTGCCAGCAGCGCTAAGGGGACAGCTGAAGCTTTCTTT. V usage is TRBV9 and J usage is TRBJ1-1; 7 bases match TRBD1. The CDR3 runs 13 residues. Losses at the gene ends were 3 bases for V and 6 bases for J; bases not matched to a gene: 5. Per germline, CDR1 SGDLS and CDR2 YYNGEE.

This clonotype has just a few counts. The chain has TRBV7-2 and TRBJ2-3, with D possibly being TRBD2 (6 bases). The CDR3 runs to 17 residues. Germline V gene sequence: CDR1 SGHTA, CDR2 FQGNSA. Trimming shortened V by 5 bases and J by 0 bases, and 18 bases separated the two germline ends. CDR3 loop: CASSLPEDYSSTDTQYF. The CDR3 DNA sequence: TGTGCCAGCAGCCTACCAGAGGACTACTCAAGCACAGATACGCAGTATTTT. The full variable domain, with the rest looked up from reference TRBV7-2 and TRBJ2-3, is GAGVSQSPSNKVTEKGKDVELRCDPISGHTALYWYRQSLGQGLEFLIYFQGNSAPDKSGLPSDRFSAERTGGSVSTLTIQRTQQEDSAVYLCASSLPEDYSSTDTQYFGPGTRLTVL.

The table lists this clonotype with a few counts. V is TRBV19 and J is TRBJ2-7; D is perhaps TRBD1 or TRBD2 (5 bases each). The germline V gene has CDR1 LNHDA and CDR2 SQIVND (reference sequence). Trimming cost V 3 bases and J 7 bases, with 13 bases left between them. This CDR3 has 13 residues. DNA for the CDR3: TGTGCCAGTAGTATGGCCACAGGACTTGAGCAGTACTTC. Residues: CASSMATGLEQYF.

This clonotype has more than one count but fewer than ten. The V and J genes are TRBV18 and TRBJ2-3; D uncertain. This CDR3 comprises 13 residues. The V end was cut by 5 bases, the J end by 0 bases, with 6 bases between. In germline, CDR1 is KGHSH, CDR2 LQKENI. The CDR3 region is CASSMDSTDTQYF. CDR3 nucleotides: TGTGCCAGCTCAATGGACAGCACAGATACGCAGTATTTT.

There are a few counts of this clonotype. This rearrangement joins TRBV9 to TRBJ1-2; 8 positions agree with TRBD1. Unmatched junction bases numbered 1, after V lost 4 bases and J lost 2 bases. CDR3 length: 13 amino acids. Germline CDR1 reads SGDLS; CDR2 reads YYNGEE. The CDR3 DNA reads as TGTGCCAGCAGCCGGGACAGGAACTATGGCTACACCTTC. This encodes CASSRDRNYGYTF.